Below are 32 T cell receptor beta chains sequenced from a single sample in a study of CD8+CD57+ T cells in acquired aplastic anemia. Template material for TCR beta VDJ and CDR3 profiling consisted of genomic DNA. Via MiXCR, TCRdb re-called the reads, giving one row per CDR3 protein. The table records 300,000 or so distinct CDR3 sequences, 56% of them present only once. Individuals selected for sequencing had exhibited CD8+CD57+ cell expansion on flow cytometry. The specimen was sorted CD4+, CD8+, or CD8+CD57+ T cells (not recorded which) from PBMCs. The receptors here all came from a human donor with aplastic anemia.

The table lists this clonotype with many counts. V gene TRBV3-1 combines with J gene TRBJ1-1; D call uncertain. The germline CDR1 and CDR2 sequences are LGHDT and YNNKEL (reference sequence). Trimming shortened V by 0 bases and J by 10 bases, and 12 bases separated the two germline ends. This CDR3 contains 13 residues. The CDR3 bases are TGTGCCAGCAGCCAAGATAGGAACAGCCGAGCTTTCTTT. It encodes CASSQDRNSRAFF.

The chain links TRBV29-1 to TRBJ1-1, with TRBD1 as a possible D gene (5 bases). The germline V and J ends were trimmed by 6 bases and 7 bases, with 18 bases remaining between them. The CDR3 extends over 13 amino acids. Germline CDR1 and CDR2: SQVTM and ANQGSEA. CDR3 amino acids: CSVTSLKGNEAFF. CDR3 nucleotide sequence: TGCAGCGTCACGAGCCTGAAGGGGAATGAAGCTTTCTTT.

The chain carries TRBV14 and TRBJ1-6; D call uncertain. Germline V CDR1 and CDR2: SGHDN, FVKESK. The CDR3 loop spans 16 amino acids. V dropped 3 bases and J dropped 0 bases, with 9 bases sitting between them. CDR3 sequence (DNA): TGTGCCAGCAGCCAGGGCAGGAGCTCCTATAATTCACCCCTCCACTTT. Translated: CASSQGRSSYNSPLHF. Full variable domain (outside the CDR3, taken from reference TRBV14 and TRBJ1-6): EAGVTQFPSHSVIEKGQTVTLRCDPISGHDNLYWYRRVMGKEIKFLLHFVKESKQDESGMPNNRFLAERTGGTYSTLKVQPAELEDSGVYFCASSQGRSSYNSPLHFGNGTRLTVT.

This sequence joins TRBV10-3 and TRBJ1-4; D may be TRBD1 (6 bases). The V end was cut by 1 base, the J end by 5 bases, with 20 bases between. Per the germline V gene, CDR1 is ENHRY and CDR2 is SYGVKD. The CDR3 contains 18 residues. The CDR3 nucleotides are TGTGCCATCAGTGAGTTTGTACAGGGCCACCGGGGGAATGAAAAACTGTTTTTT. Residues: CAISEFVQGHRGNEKLFF.

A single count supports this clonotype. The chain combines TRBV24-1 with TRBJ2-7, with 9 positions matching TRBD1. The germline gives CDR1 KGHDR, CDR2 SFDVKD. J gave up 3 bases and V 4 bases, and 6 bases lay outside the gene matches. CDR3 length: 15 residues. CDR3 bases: TGTGCCACCAGTGACGAGACAGGGGGTAACTACGAGCAGTACTTC. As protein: CATSDETGGNYEQYF.

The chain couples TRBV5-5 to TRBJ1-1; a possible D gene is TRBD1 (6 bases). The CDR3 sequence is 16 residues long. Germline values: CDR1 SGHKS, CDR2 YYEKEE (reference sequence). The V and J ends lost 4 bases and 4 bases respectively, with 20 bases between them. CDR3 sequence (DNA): TGTGCCAGCAGCCCAGGACACCCTGGAGGGGGCACTGAAGCTTTCTTT. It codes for CASSPGHPGGGTEAFF.

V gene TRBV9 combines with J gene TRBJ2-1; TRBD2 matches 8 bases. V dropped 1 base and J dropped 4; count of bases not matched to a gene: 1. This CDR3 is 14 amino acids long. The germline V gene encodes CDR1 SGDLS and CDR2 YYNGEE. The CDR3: CASSVRGGYNEQFF. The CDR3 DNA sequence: TGTGCCAGCAGCGTACGGGGGGGGTACAATGAGCAGTTCTTC.

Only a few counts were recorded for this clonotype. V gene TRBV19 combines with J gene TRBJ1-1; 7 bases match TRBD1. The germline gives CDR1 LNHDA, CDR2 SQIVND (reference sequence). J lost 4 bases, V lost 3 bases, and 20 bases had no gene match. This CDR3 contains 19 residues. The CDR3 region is CASSMELRGQNLLGTEAFF. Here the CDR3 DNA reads TGTGCCAGTAGTATGGAGTTAAGGGGACAGAACCTGCTGGGCACTGAAGCTTTCTTT.

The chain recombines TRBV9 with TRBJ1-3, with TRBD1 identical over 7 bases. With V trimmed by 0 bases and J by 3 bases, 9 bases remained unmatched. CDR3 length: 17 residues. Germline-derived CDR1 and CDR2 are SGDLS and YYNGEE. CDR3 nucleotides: TGTGCCAGCAGCGTAGCCGGACAAAGGACAGGTGGAAACACCATATATTTT. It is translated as CASSVAGQRTGGNTIYF.

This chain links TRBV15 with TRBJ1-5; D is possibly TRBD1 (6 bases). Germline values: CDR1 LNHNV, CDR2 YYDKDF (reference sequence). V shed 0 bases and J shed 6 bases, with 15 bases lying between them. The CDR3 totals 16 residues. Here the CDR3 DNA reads TGTGCCACCAGCAGAGAGGACCCGGGGGCAGGTCAGCCCCAGCATTTT. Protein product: CATSREDPGAGQPQHF.

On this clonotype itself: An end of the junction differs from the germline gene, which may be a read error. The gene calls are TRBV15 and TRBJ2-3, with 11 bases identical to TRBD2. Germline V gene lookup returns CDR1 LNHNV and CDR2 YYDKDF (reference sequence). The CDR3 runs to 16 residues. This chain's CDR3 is CASSLGASGRTDTQYF. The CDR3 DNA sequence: TGTGCCAGCAGCTTAGGGGCTAGCGGGAGGACAGATACGCAGTATTTT.

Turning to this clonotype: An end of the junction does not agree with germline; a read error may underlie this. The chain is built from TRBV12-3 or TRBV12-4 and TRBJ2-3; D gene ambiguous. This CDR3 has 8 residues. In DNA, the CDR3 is TGTGCCAGCAGTTTAGGGGATTTT. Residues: CASSLGDF.

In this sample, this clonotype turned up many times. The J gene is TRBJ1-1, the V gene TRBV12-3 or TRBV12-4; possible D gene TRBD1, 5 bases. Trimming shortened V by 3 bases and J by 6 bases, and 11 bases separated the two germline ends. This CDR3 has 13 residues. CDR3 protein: CASSLGGGAEAFF. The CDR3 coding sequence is TGTGCCAGCAGTTTGGGGGGGGGGGCTGAAGCTTTCTTT.

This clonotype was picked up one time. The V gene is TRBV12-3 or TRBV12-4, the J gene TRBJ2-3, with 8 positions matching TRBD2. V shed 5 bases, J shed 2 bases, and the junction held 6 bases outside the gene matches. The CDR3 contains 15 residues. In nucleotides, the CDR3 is TGTGCCAGCAGTCCCCGCGGGGGGTACACAGATACGCAGTATTTT. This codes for CASSPRGGYTDTQYF.

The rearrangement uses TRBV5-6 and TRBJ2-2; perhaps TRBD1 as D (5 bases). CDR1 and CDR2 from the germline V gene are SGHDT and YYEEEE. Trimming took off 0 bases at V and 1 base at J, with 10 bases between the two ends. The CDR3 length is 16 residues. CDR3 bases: TGTGCCAGCAGCTTGGTAGGGGATGTGAACACCGGGGAGCTGTTTTTT. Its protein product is CASSLVGDVNTGELFF.

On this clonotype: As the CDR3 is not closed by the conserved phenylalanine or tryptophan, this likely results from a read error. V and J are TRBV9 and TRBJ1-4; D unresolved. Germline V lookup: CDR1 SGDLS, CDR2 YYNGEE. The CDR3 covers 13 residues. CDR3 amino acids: CASSLGLNEKLFS. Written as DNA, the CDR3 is TGTGCCAGCAGCCTGGGCCTGAATGAAAAGCTGTTTTCT.

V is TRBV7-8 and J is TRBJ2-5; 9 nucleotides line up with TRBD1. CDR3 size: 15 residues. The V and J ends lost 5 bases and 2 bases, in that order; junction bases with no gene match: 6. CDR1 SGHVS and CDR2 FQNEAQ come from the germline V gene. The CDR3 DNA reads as TGTGCCAGCAGCAATCGACAGGGGGGTCAAGAGACCCAGTACTTC. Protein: CASSNRQGGQETQYF. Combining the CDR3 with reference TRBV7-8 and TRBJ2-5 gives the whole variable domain GAGVSQSPRYKVAKRGQDVALRCDPISGHVSLFWYQQALGQGPEFLTYFQNEAQLDKSGLPSDRFFAERPEGSVSTLKIQRTQQEDSAVYLCASSNRQGGQETQYFGPGTRLLVL.

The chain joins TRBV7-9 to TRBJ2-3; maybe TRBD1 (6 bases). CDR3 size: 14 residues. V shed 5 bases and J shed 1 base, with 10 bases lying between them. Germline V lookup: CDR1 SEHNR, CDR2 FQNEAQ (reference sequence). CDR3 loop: CASSLQGRTDTQYF. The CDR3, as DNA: TGTGCCAGCAGCCTACAGGGCCGCACAGATACGCAGTATTTT.

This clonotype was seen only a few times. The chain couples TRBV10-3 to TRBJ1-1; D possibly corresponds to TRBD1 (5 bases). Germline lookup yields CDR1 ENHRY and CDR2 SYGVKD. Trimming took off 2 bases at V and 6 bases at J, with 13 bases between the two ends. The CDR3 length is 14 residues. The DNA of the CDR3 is TGTGCCATCAGTGAGGGAACGACAGAGGCTGAAGCTTTCTTT. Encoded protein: CAISEGTTEAEAFF.

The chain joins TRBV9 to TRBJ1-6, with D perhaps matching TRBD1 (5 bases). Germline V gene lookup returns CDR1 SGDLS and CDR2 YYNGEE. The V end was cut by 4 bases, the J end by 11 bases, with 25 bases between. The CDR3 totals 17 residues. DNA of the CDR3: TGTGCCAGCAGCCAGACTGGGGGGGGGGAACTCAATCCACCCCTCCACTTT. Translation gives CASSQTGGGELNPPLHF.

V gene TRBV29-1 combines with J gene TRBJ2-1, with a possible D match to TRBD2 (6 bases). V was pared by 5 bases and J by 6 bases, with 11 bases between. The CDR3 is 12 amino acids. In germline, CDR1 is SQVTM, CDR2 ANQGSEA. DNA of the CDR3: TGCAGCGTTCCCCGGGGGAGCAATGAGCAGTTCTTC. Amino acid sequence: CSVPRGSNEQFF.

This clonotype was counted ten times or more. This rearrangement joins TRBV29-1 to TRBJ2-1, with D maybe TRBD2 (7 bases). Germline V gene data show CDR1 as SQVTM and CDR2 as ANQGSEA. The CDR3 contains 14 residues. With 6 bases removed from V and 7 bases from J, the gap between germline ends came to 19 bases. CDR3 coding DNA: TGCAGCGTCCCCTTGAGGGGGGGCATTAATGAGCAGTTCTTC. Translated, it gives CSVPLRGGINEQFF.

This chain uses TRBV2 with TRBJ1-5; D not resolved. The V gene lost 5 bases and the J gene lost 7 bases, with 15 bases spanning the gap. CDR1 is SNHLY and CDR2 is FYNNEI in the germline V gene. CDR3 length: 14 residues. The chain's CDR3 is CASSWEGHRQPQHF. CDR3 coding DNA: TGTGCCAGCAGTTGGGAGGGTCATCGCCAGCCCCAGCATTTT.

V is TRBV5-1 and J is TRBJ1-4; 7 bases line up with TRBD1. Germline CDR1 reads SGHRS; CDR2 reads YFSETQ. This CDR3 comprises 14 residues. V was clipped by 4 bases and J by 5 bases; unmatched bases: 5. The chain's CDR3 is CASSSRDSNEKLFF. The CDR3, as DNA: TGCGCCAGCAGCAGCCGGGACAGCAATGAAAAACTGTTTTTT.

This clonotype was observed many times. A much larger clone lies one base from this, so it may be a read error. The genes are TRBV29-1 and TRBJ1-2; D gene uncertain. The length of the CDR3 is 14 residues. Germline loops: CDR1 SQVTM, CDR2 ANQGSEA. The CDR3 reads CSVVGGLGSYGCTF. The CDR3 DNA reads TGCAGCGTTGTGGGAGGGTTGGGAAGCTATGGCTGCACCTTC.

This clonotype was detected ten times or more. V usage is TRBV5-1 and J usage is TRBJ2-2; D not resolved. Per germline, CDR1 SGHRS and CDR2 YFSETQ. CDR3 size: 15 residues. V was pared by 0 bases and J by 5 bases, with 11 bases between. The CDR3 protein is CASSLAPDFTGELFF. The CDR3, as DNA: TGCGCCAGCAGCTTGGCTCCAGACTTTACCGGGGAGCTGTTTTTT.

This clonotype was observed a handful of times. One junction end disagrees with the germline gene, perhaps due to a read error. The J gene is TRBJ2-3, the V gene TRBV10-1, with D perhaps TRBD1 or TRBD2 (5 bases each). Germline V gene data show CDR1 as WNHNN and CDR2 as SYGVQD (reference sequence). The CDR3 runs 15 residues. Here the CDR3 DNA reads TGCGCCAGCAGTGAGCTACGGGACCTCATAGATACGCAGTACTTT. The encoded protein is CASSELRDLIDTQYF.

CDR3 residues: CSARDLGTQETQYF. CDR3 sequence (DNA): TGCAGTGCTAGAGATCTCGGAACCCAAGAGACCCAGTACTTC. This chain links TRBV20-1 with TRBJ2-5; no definite D call. The CDR3 length is 14 residues. The V and J ends lost 0 bases and 1 base respectively, with 9 bases between them. Looked up from germline, CDR1 is DFQATT and CDR2 is SNEGSKA (reference sequence).

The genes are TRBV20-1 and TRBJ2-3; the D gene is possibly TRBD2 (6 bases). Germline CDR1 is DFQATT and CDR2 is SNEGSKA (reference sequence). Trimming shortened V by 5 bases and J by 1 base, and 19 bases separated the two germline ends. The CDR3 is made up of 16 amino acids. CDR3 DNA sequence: TGCAGTGCTTTACTTGCGGGGTGGCCTGGCACAGATACGCAGTATTTT. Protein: CSALLAGWPGTDTQYF.

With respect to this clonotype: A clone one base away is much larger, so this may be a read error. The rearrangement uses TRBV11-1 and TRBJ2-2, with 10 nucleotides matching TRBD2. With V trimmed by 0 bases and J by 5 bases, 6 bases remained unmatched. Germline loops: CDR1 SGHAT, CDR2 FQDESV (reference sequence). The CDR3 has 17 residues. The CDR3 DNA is TGTGCCAGCAGCTTAGCACCAGCGGGGGGGCGAACCGGGGAGCTGTTTTTT. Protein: CASSLAPAGGRTGELFF.

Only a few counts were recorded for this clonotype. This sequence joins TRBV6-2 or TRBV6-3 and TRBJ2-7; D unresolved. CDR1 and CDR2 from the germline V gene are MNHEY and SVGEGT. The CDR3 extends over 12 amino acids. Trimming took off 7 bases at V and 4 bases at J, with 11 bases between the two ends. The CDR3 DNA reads TGTGCCAGCACCGCAGACACGTACGAGCAGTACTTC. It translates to CASTADTYEQYF.

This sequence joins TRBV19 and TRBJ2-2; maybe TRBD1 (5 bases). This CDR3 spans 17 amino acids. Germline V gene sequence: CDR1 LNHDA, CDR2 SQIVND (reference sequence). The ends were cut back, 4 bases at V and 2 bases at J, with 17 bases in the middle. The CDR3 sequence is CASSNRQLRYNTGELFF. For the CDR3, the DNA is TGTGCCAGTAGTAATCGACAGCTTAGATACAACACCGGGGAGCTGTTTTTT.